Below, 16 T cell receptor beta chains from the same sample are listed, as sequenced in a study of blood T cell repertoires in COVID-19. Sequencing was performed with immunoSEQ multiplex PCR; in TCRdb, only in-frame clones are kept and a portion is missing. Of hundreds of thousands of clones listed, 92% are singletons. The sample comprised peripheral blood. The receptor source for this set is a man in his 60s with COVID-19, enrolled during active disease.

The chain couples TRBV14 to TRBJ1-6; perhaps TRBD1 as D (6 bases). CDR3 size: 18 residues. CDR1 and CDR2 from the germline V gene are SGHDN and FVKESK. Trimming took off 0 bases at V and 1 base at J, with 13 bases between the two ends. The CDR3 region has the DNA TGTGCCAGCAGCCAAGAACAGGGAATGCTATCCTATAATTCACCCCTCCACTTT. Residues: CASSQEQGMLSYNSPLHF.

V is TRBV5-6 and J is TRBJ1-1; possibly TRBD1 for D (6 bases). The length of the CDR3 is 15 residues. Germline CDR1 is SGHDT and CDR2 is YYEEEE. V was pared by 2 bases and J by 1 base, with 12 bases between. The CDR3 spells CASSFLSGENTEAFF. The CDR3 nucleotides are TGTGCCAGCAGCTTCCTGTCAGGGGAGAACACTGAAGCTTTCTTT.

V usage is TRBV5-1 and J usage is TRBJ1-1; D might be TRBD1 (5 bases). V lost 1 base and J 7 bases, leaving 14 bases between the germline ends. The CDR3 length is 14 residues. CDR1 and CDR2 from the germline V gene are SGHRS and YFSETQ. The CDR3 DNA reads TGCGCCAGCAGCTTGCAAGCCCTGGGGGGTGAAGCTTTCTTT. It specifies CASSLQALGGEAFF. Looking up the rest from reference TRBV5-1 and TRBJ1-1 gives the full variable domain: KAGVTQTPRYLIKTRGQQVTLSCSPISGHRSVSWYQQTPGQGLQFLFEYFSETQRNKGNFPGRFSGRQFSNSRSEMNVSTLELGDSALYLCASSLQALGGEAFFGQGTRLTVV.

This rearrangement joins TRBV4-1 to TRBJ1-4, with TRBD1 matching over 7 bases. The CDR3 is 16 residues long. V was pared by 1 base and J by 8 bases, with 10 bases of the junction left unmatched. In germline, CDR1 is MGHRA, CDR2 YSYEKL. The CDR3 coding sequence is TGCGCCAGCAGCCAAGGGGCAGGGACAGTTAGGGAAAAACTGTTTTTT. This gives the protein CASSQGAGTVREKLFF.

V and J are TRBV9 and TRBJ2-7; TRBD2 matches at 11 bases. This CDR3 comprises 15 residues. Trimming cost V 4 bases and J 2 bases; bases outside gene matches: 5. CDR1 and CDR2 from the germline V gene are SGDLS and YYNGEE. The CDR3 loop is CASSIGTSGTYEQYF. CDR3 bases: TGTGCCAGCAGCATAGGGACTAGCGGCACCTACGAGCAGTACTTC.

The CDR3 nucleotides are TGTGCCAGCAGCTTATCTGCGGGAGGGTACAATGAGCAGTTCTTC. Its translation is CASSLSAGGYNEQFF. The rearrangement uses TRBV11-3 and TRBJ2-1; TRBD2 agrees at 9 bases. Germline loops: CDR1 SGHNT, CDR2 YENEEA. The CDR3 sequence is 15 residues long. The ends lost 2 bases at V and 4 bases at J; junction bases unmatched: 3.

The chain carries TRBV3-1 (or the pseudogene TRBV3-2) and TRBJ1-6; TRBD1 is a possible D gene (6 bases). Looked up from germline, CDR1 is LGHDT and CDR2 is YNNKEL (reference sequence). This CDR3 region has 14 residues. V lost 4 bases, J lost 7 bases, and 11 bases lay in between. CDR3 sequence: CASSPWTENSPLHF. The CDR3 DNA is TGTGCCAGCAGCCCCTGGACAGAGAATTCACCCCTCCACTTT.

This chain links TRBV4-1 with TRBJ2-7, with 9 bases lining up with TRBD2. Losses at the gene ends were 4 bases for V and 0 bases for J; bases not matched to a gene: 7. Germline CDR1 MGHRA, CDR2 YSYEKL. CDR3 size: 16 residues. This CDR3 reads CASSPISSGASYEQYF. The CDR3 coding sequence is TGCGCCAGCAGCCCGATTTCTAGCGGGGCCTCCTACGAGCAGTACTTC.

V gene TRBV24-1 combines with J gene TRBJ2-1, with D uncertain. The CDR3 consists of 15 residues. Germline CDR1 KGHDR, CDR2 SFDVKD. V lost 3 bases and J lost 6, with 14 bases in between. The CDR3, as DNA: TGTGCCACCAGTGATCCCCTATCGGAGCGCAATGAGCAGTTCTTC. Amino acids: CATSDPLSERNEQFF.

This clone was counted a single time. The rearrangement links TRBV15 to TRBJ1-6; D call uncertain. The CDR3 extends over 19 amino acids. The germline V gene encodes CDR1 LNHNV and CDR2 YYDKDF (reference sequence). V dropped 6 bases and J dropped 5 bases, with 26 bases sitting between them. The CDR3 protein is CATSTKAFPGVGNNSPLHF. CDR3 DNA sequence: TGTGCCACCAGTACGAAAGCCTTTCCCGGGGTCGGAAATAATTCACCCCTCCACTTT.

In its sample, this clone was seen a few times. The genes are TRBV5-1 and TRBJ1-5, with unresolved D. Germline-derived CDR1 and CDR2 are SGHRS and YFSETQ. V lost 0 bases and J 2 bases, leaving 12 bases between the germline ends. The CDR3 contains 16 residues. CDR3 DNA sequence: TGCGCCAGCAGCTTGGACCCCCAGGATGGCAATCAGCCCCAGCATTTT. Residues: CASSLDPQDGNQPQHF.

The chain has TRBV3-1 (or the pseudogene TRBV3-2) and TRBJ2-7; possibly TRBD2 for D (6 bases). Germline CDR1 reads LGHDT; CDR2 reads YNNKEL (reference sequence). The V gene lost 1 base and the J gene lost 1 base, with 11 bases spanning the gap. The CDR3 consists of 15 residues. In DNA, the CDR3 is TGTGCCAGCAGCCAAGGTCCGGGGGAATCCTACGAGCAGTACTTC. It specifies CASSQGPGESYEQYF.

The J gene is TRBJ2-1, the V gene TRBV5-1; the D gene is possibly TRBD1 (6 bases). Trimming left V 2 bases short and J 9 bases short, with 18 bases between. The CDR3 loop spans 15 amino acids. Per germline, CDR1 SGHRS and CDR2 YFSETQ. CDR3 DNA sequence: TGCGCCAGCAGCTTAGGGGATCTCGAAGGGGGTGAGCAGTTCTTC. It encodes CASSLGDLEGGEQFF.

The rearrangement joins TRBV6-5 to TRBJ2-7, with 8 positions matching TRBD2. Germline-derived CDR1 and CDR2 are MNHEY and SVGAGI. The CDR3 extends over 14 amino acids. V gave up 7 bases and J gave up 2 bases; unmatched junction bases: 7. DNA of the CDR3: TGTGCCAGCACCGAACGGGGGGGAACCTACGAGCAGTACTTC. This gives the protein CASTERGGTYEQYF.

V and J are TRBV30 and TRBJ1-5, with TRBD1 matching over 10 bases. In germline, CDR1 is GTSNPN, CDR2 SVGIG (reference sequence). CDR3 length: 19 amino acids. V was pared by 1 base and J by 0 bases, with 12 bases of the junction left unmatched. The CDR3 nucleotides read TGTGCCTGGAGTGACCGGGACAGGGGTTCAAGTGTTAGCAATCAGCCCCAGCATTTT. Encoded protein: CAWSDRDRGSSVSNQPQHF.

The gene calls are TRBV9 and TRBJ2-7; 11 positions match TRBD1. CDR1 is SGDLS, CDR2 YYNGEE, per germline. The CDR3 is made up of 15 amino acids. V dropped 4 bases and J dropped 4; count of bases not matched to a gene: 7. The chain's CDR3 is CASSLRGQGGYEQYF. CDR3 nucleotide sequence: TGTGCCAGCAGCCTCAGGGGACAGGGGGGATACGAGCAGTACTTC.